The rows below give T cell receptor beta chains drawn from one sample of a study of shared clonotypes between healthy human individuals. The assay was immunoSEQ multiplex PCR, and TCRdb's table has in-frame clones only and misses some. This sample yields 450,000 to 500,000 clones, of which about 85% are seen a single time; over 9.5% belongs to the top ten. The source material was PBMCs. The receptors derive from a woman between 40 and 50 years old in good health. Some clones in this sample may be carry-over from other donors' samples. Both conserved end residues are part of each CDR3. The D gene is left open where the match is weak. The size field is filled for only some rows; it gives once, few, many or a size class.

clone_size	v_call	j_call	d_call	cdr3_length	cdr3_aa	cdr3_nt
.	TRBV4-1	TRBJ1-2	.	14	CASSQGGGNYGYTF	TGCGCCAGCAGCCAAGGGGGGGGAAACTATGGCTACACCTTC
.	TRBV18	TRBJ2-5	.	13	CASSAQAQWTQYF	TGTGCCAGCTCAGCACAGGCCCAATGGACCCAGTACTTC
.	TRBV28	TRBJ1-2	TRBD1	14	CASSRQGATSGYTF	TGTGCCAGCAGTCGACAGGGAGCTACTTCTGGCTACACCTTC
.	TRBV11-2	TRBJ2-5	.	16	CASSKRSAGYQETQYF	TGTGCCAGCAGCAAGCGGTCGGCGGGGTACCAAGAGACCCAGTACTTC
once	TRBV4-2	TRBJ1-5	.	16	CASSPSTGDLSQPQHF	TGTGCCAGCAGCCCCTCGACAGGAGACCTCAGTCAGCCCCAGCATTTT
.	TRBV30	TRBJ1-5	.	14	CAWSALQGSQPQHF	TGTGCCTGGAGTGCTTTACAGGGAAGTCAGCCCCAGCATTTT
once	TRBV11-2	TRBJ1-2	.	15	CASSLGLSGGSGYTF	TGTGCCAGCAGCTTAGGATTATCGGGGGGGTCCGGCTACACCTTC
few	TRBV28	TRBJ2-2	.	16	CASSLFGRGNTGELFF	TGTGCCAGCAGTTTATTCGGCAGGGGGAACACCGGGGAGCTGTTTTTT
once	TRBV11-2	TRBJ1-3	.	14	CASSLTGPGNTIYF	TGTGCCAGCAGCCTGACAGGCCCGGGGAACACCATATATTTT
.	TRBV6-1	TRBJ2-7	.	12	CASSVQIYEQYF	TGTGCCAGCAGTGTGCAGATCTACGAGCAGTACTTC
.	TRBV29-1	TRBJ2-2	.	13	CSVRTVNTGELFF	TGCAGCGTCCGGACAGTGAACACCGGGGAGCTGTTTTTT
.	TRBV18	TRBJ1-2	TRBD1	14	CASSPPSRGDGYTF	TGTGCCAGCTCACCACCGTCCAGGGGGGATGGCTACACCTTC
.	TRBV5-1	TRBJ2-7	.	14	CASSLVWWGGEQYF	TGCGCCAGCAGCTTGGTCTGGTGGGGTGGCGAGCAGTACTTC
.	TRBV5-4	TRBJ1-1	TRBD1	14	CASSFQGAGTEAFF	TGTGCCAGCAGCTTTCAGGGGGCAGGTACTGAAGCTTTCTTT
.	TRBV7-8	TRBJ2-5	.	15	CARSFLRYSPYKQYF	TGTGCCAGAAGTTTCCTCCGCTACTCACCCTACAAGCAGTACTTC
.	TRBV5-6	TRBJ2-2	.	16	CASTFEVAVESGELFF	TGTGCCAGCACCTTTGAAGTAGCGGTTGAGTCCGGGGAGCTGTTTTTT
.	TRBV29-1	TRBJ2-1	TRBD2	16	CSADWGGTSGKREQFF	TGCAGCGCCGATTGGGGCGGGACTAGCGGGAAACGGGAGCAGTTCTTC
.	TRBV28	TRBJ2-3	.	13	CASRSSSTDTQYF	TGTGCCAGCAGGAGCTCAAGCACAGATACGCAGTATTTT
.	TRBV7-3	TRBJ1-5	.	12	CASSPGWQPQHF	TGTGCCAGCAGCCCTGGTTGGCAGCCCCAGCATTTT
.	TRBV7-2	TRBJ2-7	TRBD1	15	CASSVLGQGLVEQYF	TGTGCCAGCAGCGTCCTGGGACAGGGGCTTGTCGAGCAGTACTTC
.	TRBV5-1	TRBJ2-5	TRBD1	16	CASSRQGQGRGETQYF	TGCGCCAGCAGTCGGCAAGGACAGGGGCGGGGAGAGACCCAGTACTTC
.	TRBV5-1	TRBJ2-2	TRBD2	22	CASSLETSGRWDQEHQKRGLFF	TGCGCCAGCAGCTTGGAGACTAGCGGGAGGTGGGACCAAGAGCACCAAAAAAGAGGGCTGTTTTTT
.	TRBV9	TRBJ2-3	.	15	CASSNGRRSADTQYF	TGTGCCAGCAGCAACGGCCGCAGGAGCGCAGATACGCAGTATTTT
.	TRBV5-1	TRBJ2-1	.	14	CASSVDSSYNEQFF	TGCGCCAGCAGCGTTGACAGTTCCTACAATGAGCAGTTCTTC
.	TRBV2	TRBJ2-7	TRBD2	15	CASSEVLAGLYEQYF	TGTGCCAGCAGTGAAGTACTAGCGGGCCTCTACGAGCAGTACTTC
.	TRBV5-5	TRBJ1-5	TRBD1	14	CASSFDRGNQPQHF	TGTGCCAGCAGCTTCGACAGGGGAAATCAGCCCCAGCATTTT
.	TRBV6-6	TRBJ1-1	.	13	CASGKTQGGEAFF	TGTGCCAGCGGTAAGACGCAGGGAGGTGAAGCTTTCTTT
.	TRBV11-3	TRBJ2-2	.	11	CASSLLGELFF	TGTGCCAGCAGCTTACTCGGGGAGCTGTTTTTT
.	TRBV20-1	TRBJ2-1	.	11	CSASHRGEQFF	TGCAGTGCTAGCCATAGGGGTGAGCAGTTCTTC
few	TRBV29-1	TRBJ2-1	.	11	CSVWGYNEQFF	TGCAGCGTTTGGGGGTACAATGAGCAGTTCTTC
.	TRBV23-1	TRBJ2-5	.	8	CASSSLYF	TGCGCCAGCAGTTCCTTGTACTTC
few	TRBV19	TRBJ1-1	TRBD1	14	CASSWDRGNTEAFF	TGTGCCAGTAGTTGGGACAGGGGGAACACTGAAGCTTTCTTT
many	TRBV29-1	TRBJ2-5	TRBD1	12	CSVEKGAETQYF	TGCAGCGTTGAAAAGGGGGCAGAGACCCAGTACTTC
.	TRBV6-5	TRBJ2-3	TRBD2	14	CASREPGGKDTQYF	TGTGCCAGCAGGGAACCGGGAGGTAAAGATACGCAGTATTTT
.	TRBV25-1	TRBJ2-1	TRBD2	16	CASSELGLAGVGEQFF	TGTGCCAGCAGTGAATTAGGACTAGCGGGAGTCGGTGAGCAGTTCTTC
.	TRBV7-9	TRBJ1-1	TRBD1	15	CASSLRTGEDTEAFF	TGTGCCAGCAGCTTACGGACAGGGGAGGACACTGAAGCTTTCTTT
.	TRBV6-6	TRBJ2-3	TRBD1	14	CASSDRGPPDTQYF	TGTGCCAGCTCTGACAGGGGGCCCCCAGATACGCAGTATTTT
.	TRBV2	TRBJ2-3	TRBD2	15	CASSPTSGNTDTQYF	TGTGCCAGCAGCCCCACTAGCGGTAACACAGATACGCAGTATTTT
.	TRBV9	TRBJ1-6	.	13	CASSPAGLKPLHF	TGTGCCAGCAGCCCCGCGGGACTTAAACCCCTCCACTTT
.	TRBV15	TRBJ1-5	.	13	CATSLKGNQPQHF	TGTGCCACCAGCCTTAAGGGCAATCAGCCCCAGCATTTT
.	TRBV5-1	TRBJ2-5	TRBD2	16	CASSFRGLAGQETQYF	TGCGCCAGCAGCTTTCGGGGACTAGCGGGACAAGAGACCCAGTACTTC
.	TRBV2	TRBJ2-7	.	11	CASSERGEQYF	TGTGCCAGCAGTGAAAGGGGCGAGCAGTACTTC
.	TRBV28	TRBJ2-2	.	12	CASSLVGGELFF	TGTGCCAGCAGTTTAGTAGGCGGGGAGCTGTTTTTT
.	TRBV4-1	TRBJ1-2	.	15	CASSQVPTGNYGYTF	TGCGCCAGCAGCCAAGTCCCAACAGGGAACTATGGCTACACCTTC
.	TRBV28	TRBJ2-2	.	14	CASSTPENTGELFF	TGTGCCAGCAGTACCCCGGAGAACACCGGGGAGCTGTTTTTT
.	TRBV9	TRBJ2-1	.	15	CASSVGGQSYNEQFF	TGTGCCAGCAGCGTCGGGGGGCAGTCCTACAATGAGCAGTTCTTC
.	TRBV15	TRBJ2-5	.	15	CATSSFSGPVETQYF	TGTGCCACCAGCAGTTTTAGCGGTCCTGTAGAGACCCAGTACTTC
.	TRBV18	TRBJ2-2	.	18	CASSPSSPNRVYTGELFF	TGTGCCAGCTCCCCCAGCAGTCCTAACAGGGTGTACACCGGGGAGCTGTTTTTT
.	TRBV19	TRBJ2-1	TRBD2	14	CASSPRTSGNEQFF	TGTGCCAGTAGTCCCCGGACTAGCGGCAATGAGCAGTTCTTC
few	TRBV9	TRBJ1-5	.	13	CASSEGDGRPQHF	TGTGCCAGCAGCGAGGGGGACGGGCGGCCCCAGCATTTT
.	TRBV28	TRBJ1-2	.	14	CASSRGPQQYGYTF	TGTGCCAGCAGTAGAGGGCCCCAGCAATATGGCTACACCTTC
.	TRBV20-1	TRBJ1-2	.	8	CRGLGYTF	TGCAGGGGGCTCGGCTACACCTTC
.	TRBV9	TRBJ1-1	.	10	CASSHTEAFF	TGTGCCAGCAGCCACACTGAAGCTTTCTTT
.	TRBV5-1	TRBJ2-3	TRBD2	20	CASSRGLAGGLPSLADTQYF	TGCGCCAGCAGCCGGGGACTAGCGGGAGGCCTACCCTCACTAGCAGATACGCAGTATTTT
.	TRBV19	TRBJ2-1	TRBD2	14	CASTPGLGINEQFF	TGTGCCAGTACTCCAGGACTAGGTATCAATGAGCAGTTCTTC
many	TRBV7-2	TRBJ2-7	.	15	CASSESGTRSYEQYF	TGTGCCAGCAGCGAATCCGGGACAAGATCATACGAGCAGTACTTC
.	TRBV9	TRBJ2-7	.	14	CASSVGQGDYEQYF	TGTGCCAGCAGCGTAGGGCAGGGCGACTACGAGCAGTACTTC
.	TRBV9	TRBJ2-2	.	16	CASSVGLAANTGELFF	TGTGCCAGCAGCGTAGGGTTAGCTGCGAACACCGGGGAGCTGTTTTTT
.	TRBV6-5	TRBJ2-7	.	13	CASSLNRDGEQYF	TGTGCCAGCAGTTTAAACCGGGACGGAGAGCAGTACTTC
.	TRBV19	TRBJ2-1	TRBD2	18	CASSITPGSGRGGGEQFF	TGTGCCAGTAGTATAACCCCGGGTAGCGGGAGAGGCGGGGGGGAGCAGTTCTTC